One sample yielded the 13 T cell receptor beta chains listed below, sequenced in a study of blood T cell repertoires in COVID-19 (dated by TCRdb to the early 2020s). The receptor library was made with the immunoSEQ multiplex PCR assay. TCRdb took over this immuneACCESS table, retaining in-frame rearrangements with V and J assigned. Such tables are incomplete; in checked studies, under half of the missing clones stem from an unresolved V gene, and the remainder is unexplained. Recorded for this sample are 35,000 to 50,000 clones; more than 80% of them occurred a single time. About 4.6% of the sample is taken by the ten largest. The sample taken for sequencing was peripheral blood. These TCRs come from a man between 60 and 75 years old with acute or convalescent COVID-19.

This chain joins TRBV18 and TRBJ2-1; 8 positions agree with TRBD2. With V trimmed by 4 bases and J by 6 bases, 11 bases remained unmatched. The CDR3 contains 16 residues. CDR1 is KGHSH, CDR2 LQKENI, per germline. The DNA of the CDR3 is TGTGCCAGCTCACAAACCAGCGGGGGAGTCTTCAATGAGCAGTTCTTC. The encoded protein is CASSQTSGGVFNEQFF.

The chain links TRBV5-1 to TRBJ1-5; no definite D call. This CDR3 is built from 14 residues. Germline CDR1 SGHRS, CDR2 YFSETQ. V dropped 4 bases and J dropped 2 bases, with 10 bases sitting between them. The DNA for the CDR3 is TGCGCCAGCAGCCCCGAGGGAGGCAATCAGCCCCAGCATTTT. It specifies CASSPEGGNQPQHF. The full variable domain, with the rest looked up from reference TRBV5-1 and TRBJ1-5, is KAGVTQTPRYLIKTRGQQVTLSCSPISGHRSVSWYQQTPGQGLQFLFEYFSETQRNKGNFPGRFSGRQFSNSRSEMNVSTLELGDSALYLCASSPEGGNQPQHFGDGTRLSIL.

This clone came up once. The chain links TRBV2 to TRBJ2-2; tentatively, D is TRBD1 (6 bases). CDR3 length: 19 residues. Germline V gene data show CDR1 as SNHLY and CDR2 as FYNNEI. The V and J ends lost 4 bases and 7 bases respectively, with 28 bases between them. Here the CDR3 DNA reads TGTGCCAGCAGTGGGACCTACAGGGTGCCCGGAGTCCCGGGCGGGGAGCTGTTTTTT. Its translation: CASSGTYRVPGVPGGELFF. The entire variable domain, with the rest obtained from reference TRBV2 and TRBJ2-2, is as follows: EPEVTQTPSHQVTQMGQEVILRCVPISNHLYFYWYRQILGQKVEFLVSFYNNEISEKSEIFDDQFSVERPDGSNFTLKIRSTKLEDSAMYFCASSGTYRVPGVPGGELFFGEGSRLTVL.

V is TRBV24-1 and J is TRBJ1-2; D not resolved. In germline, CDR1 is KGHDR, CDR2 SFDVKD. There are 14 residues in the CDR3. Trimming pared 4 bases from V and 4 bases from J, leaving 12 bases between. CDR3: CATSESWRSYGYTF. The CDR3 nucleotides read TGTGCCACCAGTGAGTCGTGGAGGTCCTATGGCTACACCTTC.

This clone has just a few counts. This sequence joins TRBV5-1 and TRBJ1-6; a possible D gene is TRBD1 (5 bases). CDR3 length: 15 amino acids. The V gene lost 3 bases and the J gene lost 10 bases, with 17 bases spanning the gap. Germline loops: CDR1 SGHRS, CDR2 YFSETQ. The CDR3 bases are TGCGCCAGCAGCTCAGACGGAGGGAGGGACTCACCCCTCCACTTT. Translation: CASSSDGGRDSPLHF.

V usage is TRBV19 and J usage is TRBJ1-1, with 8 nucleotides matching TRBD1. V lost 3 bases, J lost 7 bases, and 13 bases stayed unmatched. CDR1 and CDR2 (germline): LNHDA, SQIVND (reference sequence). This CDR3 spans 16 amino acids. CDR3 nucleotide sequence: TGTGCCAGTAGTATTTACGAAGGGAGGACAGGGAGTGAAGCTTTCTTT. Protein sequence: CASSIYEGRTGSEAFF.

This clone was observed a single time. This sequence joins TRBV27 and TRBJ2-7; 10 nucleotides agree with TRBD2. The CDR3 has 17 residues. V was clipped by 5 bases and J by 0 bases; unmatched bases: 10. The germline gives CDR1 MNHEY, CDR2 SMNVEV (reference sequence). The DNA of the CDR3 is TGTGCCAGCAGTCCCGGACTAGCGGTAACCTTCTCCTACGAGCAGTACTTC. Translated, it gives CASSPGLAVTFSYEQYF.

Notes on this clone: A junction end diverges from the germline sequence, so it may reflect a read error. The chain joins TRBV7-2 to TRBJ2-7; weak D call: TRBD1 (6 bases). The CDR3 consists of 12 residues. Germline CDR1 SGHTA, CDR2 FQGNSA. In DNA form, the CDR3 reads TGTGCCAGCAGCTTAGCCGGGACACGGAGGAACTTC. It is translated as CASSLAGTRRNF.

The chain is built from TRBV3-1 (or the pseudogene TRBV3-2) and TRBJ1-4; maybe TRBD1 (5 bases). Trimming took off 0 bases at V and 4 bases at J, with 12 bases between the two ends. This CDR3 has 16 residues. In germline, CDR1 is LGHDT, CDR2 YNNKEL (reference sequence). The CDR3 region is CASSQDPGVGNEKLFF. Here the CDR3 DNA reads TGTGCCAGCAGCCAAGACCCGGGGGTTGGTAATGAAAAACTGTTTTTT.

CDR3 nucleotide sequence: TGCGCCAGCAGCTTGGGTGGCGGGCGGACTGAAGCTTTCTTT. It is translated as CASSLGGGRTEAFF. The V gene is TRBV5-1, the J gene TRBJ1-1; D gene unclear. The germline V gene has CDR1 SGHRS and CDR2 YFSETQ. The CDR3 has 14 residues. V shed 0 bases and J shed 5 bases, with 11 bases lying between them.

This clone appeared a few times. V usage is TRBV27 and J usage is TRBJ1-2, with D perhaps TRBD1 (6 bases). CDR1 MNHEY and CDR2 SMNVEV come from the germline V gene (reference sequence). The length of the CDR3 is 13 residues. V shed 2 bases and J shed 8 bases, with 12 bases lying between them. CDR3 protein: CASSLRGGRGYTF. In nucleotides, the CDR3 is TGTGCCAGCAGTTTACGGGGGGGCAGAGGCTACACCTTC.

V gene TRBV5-4 combines with J gene TRBJ2-5; possibly TRBD2 for D (7 bases). The length of the CDR3 is 19 residues. Trimming removed 4 bases from V and 4 bases from J, with 29 bases in between. Germline assignment: CDR1 SGHNT and CDR2 YYREEE (reference sequence). In DNA form, the CDR3 reads TGTGCCAGCAGCCCCCAAGGGGGGGGGAACCCCCAGAGTGGAGAGACCCAGTACTTC. Its protein is CASSPQGGGNPQSGETQYF. Using reference TRBV5-4 and TRBJ2-5 for the parts outside the CDR3, the full variable domain is ETGVTQSPTHLIKTRGQQVTLRCSSQSGHNTVSWYQQALGQGPQFIFQYYREEENGRGNFPPRFSGLQFPNYSSELNVNALELDDSALYLCASSPQGGGNPQSGETQYFGPGTRLLVL.

The rearrangement uses TRBV12-3 or TRBV12-4 and TRBJ1-2; the D gene is possibly TRBD1 (6 bases). There are 12 residues in the CDR3. Trimming removed 2 bases from V and 8 bases from J, with 9 bases in between. CDR3 nucleotides: TGTGCCAGCAGTTTACCAGGGGAAGGCTACACCTTC. Its protein is CASSLPGEGYTF.